This T cell receptor (beta chain) was profiled in a study of T cells in Graves' hyperthyroidism and ophthalmopathy. Findings of the study overall: Blood also held most thyroid clonotypes expanded beyond 0.001.

Amplification of TCR beta CDR3 regions used RNA as the template. First-round RT-PCR targeting the TCR CDR3 was performed with the HTBI primer set. TCRdb processed the multiplex PCR reads anew with MiXCR; each CDR3 protein has one entry. Here the sample spans 690,000 or so distinct CDR3 sequences, under 20% being singletons. CDR1 is LGHDT, CDR2 YNNKEL, per germline (reference sequence). The length of the CDR3 is 12 residues. The V end lost 1 base, the J end lost 3 bases, and 3 bases lay between the germline ends. This clonotype was counted many times. Its specificity is unknown. Lactation, pregnancy, other autoimmune disease or uncontrolled infection led to exclusion of patients. Used for diagnoses were clinical symptoms, serum thyroxine and TRAb, thyroid ultrasound and orbital computed tomography. Isolation of PBMCs was performed on 8.5 to 10 ml fresh peripheral blood.

The material sequenced was blood. The receptor comes from a woman in her fifties or sixties with Graves' hyperthyroidism that later progressed to Graves' ophthalmopathy. The gene calls are TRBV3-1 and TRBJ1-1; D is unclear. The CDR3 bases are TGTGCCAGCAGCCAAGTTGACACTGAAGCTTTCTTT. This translates into CASSQVDTEAFF.